One TCR beta chain is described in this entry. The CDR3 length is 16 residues. Germline loops: CDR1 KGHDR, CDR2 SFDVKD. V gave up 1 base and J gave up 8 bases; unmatched junction bases: 8. Genomic DNA constituted the template upon which TCR beta VDJ and CDR3 profiling was performed. Each CDR3 protein gets one entry after TCRdb re-called the reads with MiXCR. The sample yields about 70,000 distinct CDR3 sequences, under 65% seen once. The entry originates in a study of CD8+CD57+ T cells in acquired aplastic anemia. As for the study in general: Healthy donors averaged around 10 million reads for CD4+ cells.

Sequencing used sorted CD4+, CD8+, or CD8+CD57+ T cells (not recorded which) from PBMCs. The TCR sequence derives from a human donor in good health, serving as a control. This chain joins TRBV24-1 and TRBJ2-3; 10 bases are shared with TRBD2. The CDR3 loop is CATSDLASGGDGTQYF. As DNA, the CDR3 is TGTGCCACCAGTGATTTAGCTAGCGGGGGCGACGGTACGCAGTATTTT.